The source of this T cell receptor beta chain is a study of cytomegalovirus exposure and HLA in healthy donors. On the study more broadly: The approximately 100 million unique TCR beta sequences, from 150 million to 200 million T cells, were found by an earlier analysis. As released early, the data held about 85 million unique TCRs from HLA-typed donors.

Both 60 Vbeta primers and 13 Jbeta primers went into the PCR. Assay used: immunoSEQ multiplex PCR; TCRdb lists only in-frame clones, some missing. Of about 140,000 clones listed, 80% to 85% are singletons. General study results and limits: Later work found that TCR association rates differed between HLA loci; DRB1 had the most and HLA-C the fewest.

Per the germline V gene, CDR1 is SGHTA and CDR2 is FQGNSA. The junction had 6 bases not matched to a gene; V was cut back by 7 bases and J by 6 bases. The CDR3 covers 14 residues. On this clone: Its antigen remains unknown.

The chain joins TRBV7-2 to TRBJ1-6; 7 bases match TRBD1. The sequence was collected from a male donor in good health and CMV-seropositive. Sequencing input: PBMCs. The CDR3 DNA reads TGTGCCAGCACCCGGGACAGCGCTAATTCACCCCTCCACTTT. Amino acids: CASTRDSANSPLHF. Based on the CDR3 plus reference TRBV7-2 and TRBJ1-6, the full variable domain is GAGVSQSPSNKVTEKGKDVELRCDPISGHTALYWYRQSLGQGLEFLIYFQGNSAPDKSGLPSDRFSAERTGGSVSTLTIQRTQQEDSAVYLCASTRDSANSPLHFGNGTRLTVT.